This T cell receptor (beta chain) was sequenced for a study of OX40 agonist ivuxolimab in advanced cancers. Study details: The study gave patients intravenous ivuxolimab at 0.01 to 10 mg/kg every 2 weeks.

Study observations and caveats: CD4+ and CD8+ blood T cells expanded clonally by week 6 at 0.1 to 3.0 mg/kg.

Comments on this clone: Its target is unknown.

This CDR3 has 12 residues. Looked up from germline, CDR1 is MNHNY and CDR2 is SVGAGI (reference sequence). The V end lost 4 bases, the J end lost 7 bases, and 10 bases lay between the germline ends. TCRdb's table, derived via immunoSEQ multiplex PCR, lists solely in-frame clones and lacks some. The table has about 42,000 clones, 70% to 85% seen once. The receptor was derived from an adult with an advanced solid tumor such as melanoma, head and neck, liver or kidney cancer. The chain joins TRBV6-6 to TRBJ1-1; D gene ambiguous. The sample in question was CD4+ or CD8+ T cells sorted from blood, obtained in a trial of the OX40 agonist ivuxolimab. CDR3 bases: TGTGCCAGCAGTTTCAGCCCGAGTGAAGCTTTCTTT. Residues: CASSFSPSEAFF.